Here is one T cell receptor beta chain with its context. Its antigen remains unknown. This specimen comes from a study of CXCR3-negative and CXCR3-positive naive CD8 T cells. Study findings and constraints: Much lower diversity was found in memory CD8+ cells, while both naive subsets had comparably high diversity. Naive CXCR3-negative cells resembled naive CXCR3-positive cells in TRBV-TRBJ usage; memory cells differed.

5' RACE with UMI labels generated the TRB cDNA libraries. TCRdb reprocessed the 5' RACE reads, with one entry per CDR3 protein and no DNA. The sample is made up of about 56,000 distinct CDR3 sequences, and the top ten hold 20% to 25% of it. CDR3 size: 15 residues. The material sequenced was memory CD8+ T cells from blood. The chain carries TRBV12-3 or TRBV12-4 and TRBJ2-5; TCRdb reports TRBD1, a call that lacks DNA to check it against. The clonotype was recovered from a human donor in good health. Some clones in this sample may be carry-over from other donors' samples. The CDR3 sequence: CASSLGATDQEIQYF.